This TCR beta chain was captured in a study of T-cell reconstitution after alpha-beta-depleted transplantation in children (dated by TCRdb to the mid-2010s). The study in broad terms: Using TCR repertoire profiling, the study quantitatively followed how T-cell immune reconstitution unfolded in children after TCRalphabeta/CD19-depleted allogeneic hematopoietic cell transplantation. Study-wide findings and limitations: In some patients, high TCRbeta diversity at day 60 was attributed to recipient T cells and intrathymic progenitors that had survived conditioning. The apparently early recovery of alphabetaT-cell counts about two months after transplant reportedly depended on only several hundred rapidly expanded clones that came from non-depleted graft cells. The frequencies of hyperexpanded clones fell over the following months, and after one year, T-cell counts and TCRbeta diversity were mostly attributed to newly produced T cells.

This clonotype came up a few times. The antigen this receptor binds is unknown. No base-level quality is on record; no much larger clone is a single base apart. The time point label, as the study defines it: day 60 (about 2 months) after transplantation. According to the study, the label for this sample's treatment or condition signals: allogeneic hematopoietic cell transplantation with graft depleted of TCRalphabeta T cells and CD19 B cells. The transplant recipients were children given TCRalphabeta/CD19-depleted allogeneic hematopoietic cell grafts. CDR1 and CDR2 are read off the germline V gene as SGHAT and FQNNGV. The CDR3 measures 14 amino acids from cysteine to phenylalanine. The sequence is cut down to CDR3 DNA, 42 bases in frame from base 1. Trimming costs V 7 bases and J 3 bases, and their ends lie 15 bases apart. Libraries were prepared through PCR. For sequencing, an Illumina HiSeq 2500 was employed. Molecular barcoding was employed in the preparation of TCR libraries, with unique molecular identifiers being used to normalize TCRbeta repertoire quantification. TCRdb reprocessing: public reads trimmed at Q25 with fastp, clones called with MiXCR, in-frame beta chains kept. Rows with one shared CDR3 protein collapse into an entry with the most common genes and DNA. This sample is represented by 28,000 or so distinct CDR3 sequences; 15% to 20% of them were singletons. The ten largest clones represent approximately 40% of the sample.

The TCR originated in a male patient between 2 and 15 years old who had a stem cell transplant for acute lymphoblastic leukemia, so the T cells may come from the graft donor. The chain employs TRBV11-2 and TRBJ1-1; no confident D gene assignment can be made. Here the sequenced sample was PBMCs, mostly from graft donor cells, taken 60 days after TCRalphabeta/CD19-depleted stem cell transplant. CDR3 region: CASNGGREDTEAFF. In nucleotide form, the sequence is TGTGCCAGCAATGGAGGAAGGGAAGACACTGAAGCTTTCTTT.